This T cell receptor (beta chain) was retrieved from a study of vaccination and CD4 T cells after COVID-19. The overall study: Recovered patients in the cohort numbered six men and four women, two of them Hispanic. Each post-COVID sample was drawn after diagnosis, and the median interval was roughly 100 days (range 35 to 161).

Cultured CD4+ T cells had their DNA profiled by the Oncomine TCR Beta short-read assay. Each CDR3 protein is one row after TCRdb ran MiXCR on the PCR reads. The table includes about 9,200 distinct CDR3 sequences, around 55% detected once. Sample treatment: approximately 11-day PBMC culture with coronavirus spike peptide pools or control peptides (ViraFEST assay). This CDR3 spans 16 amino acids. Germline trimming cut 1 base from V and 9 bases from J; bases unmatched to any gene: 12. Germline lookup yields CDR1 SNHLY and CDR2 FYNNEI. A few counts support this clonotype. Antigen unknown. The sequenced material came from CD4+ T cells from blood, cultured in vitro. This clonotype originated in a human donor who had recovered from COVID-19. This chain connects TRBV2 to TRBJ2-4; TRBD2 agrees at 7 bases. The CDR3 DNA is TGTGCCAGCAGTGAAGATAAGGTGCAAGCGGGGTTCATTCAGTACTTC. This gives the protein CASSEDKVQAGFIQYF.